Sequencing of this TCR beta chain was carried out in a study of T cell repertoires in cytomegalovirus infection. Using its own MiXCR run on the reads, TCRdb lists one record per CDR3 protein. The sample carries about 920,000 distinct CDR3 sequences, around 29% recorded once. The V end was cut by 4 bases, the J end by 6 bases, with 25 bases between. Germline loops: CDR1 SGHTA, CDR2 FQGNSA. The CDR3 contains 17 residues. For this clonotype: Its antigen is unknown. It may be a read error: a sequence one base away is much more abundant.

The receptor was derived from a human donor in good health (CMV status not recorded). Some clones in this sample may be carry-over from other donors' samples. The chain carries TRBV7-2 and TRBJ2-7; weak D call: TRBD1 (6 bases). The source was cultured CD8+ T cells from PBMCs, collected from culture after CMV antigen stimulation. As DNA, the CDR3 is TGTACCAGCAGCTGGGGTATAACAGGGACGCTAGTTTTCGAGCAGTACGTC. Encoded protein: CTSSWGITGTLVFEQYV.